Below are 23 T cell receptor beta chains sequenced from a single sample in a study of shared clonotypes between healthy human individuals. The data were produced by immunoSEQ multiplex PCR, yet TCRdb's version contains in-frame clones alone and is incomplete. This sample has about 2.4 million clones; about 92% occur once, and the top ten carry over 0.12%. Sequencing used naive CD4+ T cells sorted from blood. Subset meaning: CD45RA+ positively selected. All receptors derive from a man aged 18 to 30 in good health.

This chain links TRBV5-4 with TRBJ1-4; tentatively, D is TRBD1 (5 bases). Germline V lookup: CDR1 SGHNT, CDR2 YYREEE (reference sequence). V was cut by 6 bases and J by 7 bases, with 16 bases left in between. This CDR3 comprises 14 residues. The CDR3 DNA reads as TGTGCCAGCACCGTTGCGGGGCTGGGTGAAAAACTGTTTTTT. Translation gives CASTVAGLGEKLFF.

CDR3 sequence (DNA): TGTGCCAGCTCACCAGGCAGGGGGCAAGGGCAGTACTTC. Translation gives CASSPGRGQGQYF. J is TRBJ2-7 and V is TRBV18, with TRBD1 matching over 8 bases. In germline, CDR1 is KGHSH, CDR2 LQKENI. V gave up 2 bases and J gave up 9 bases; unmatched junction bases: 6. There are 13 residues in the CDR3.

This clone was found once. The same CDR3 can be traced to other DNA sequences in this sample. The chain carries TRBV2 and TRBJ2-2, with 9 bases that match TRBD1. Losses at the gene ends were 6 bases for V and 5 bases for J; bases not matched to a gene: 1. Germline assignment: CDR1 SNHLY and CDR2 FYNNEI. The CDR3 totals 13 residues. CDR3 nucleotide sequence: TGTGCCAGCAGGGGACAGGGAACCGGGGAGCTGTTTTTT. Amino acids: CASRGQGTGELFF.

This chain uses TRBV6-6 with TRBJ2-7; tentatively, D is TRBD1 or TRBD2 (5 bases each). V dropped 5 bases and J dropped 9 bases, with 14 bases sitting between them. CDR3 size: 12 residues. The germline V gene encodes CDR1 MNHNY and CDR2 SVGAGI (reference sequence). The CDR3 protein is CASSPPGTPQYF. The CDR3 DNA reads TGTGCCAGCAGTCCCCCCGGGACCCCGCAGTACTTC.

On this clone itself: The sample contains more than one DNA sequence encoding this CDR3. This chain uses TRBV10-3 with TRBJ1-3; no clear D. The V gene lost 6 bases and the J gene lost 0 bases, with 6 bases spanning the gap. Germline V lookup: CDR1 ENHRY, CDR2 SYGVKD. CDR3 length equals 13 residues. The chain's CDR3 is CAIRGDSGNTIYF. Written as DNA, the CDR3 is TGTGCCATCAGGGGAGACTCTGGAAACACCATATATTTT.

The chain employs TRBV11-1 and TRBJ2-6; D might be TRBD1 (5 bases). Germline loops: CDR1 SGHAT, CDR2 FQDESV (reference sequence). Deletions cut 1 base from V and 2 bases from J, with 6 bases between. This CDR3 comprises 15 residues. CDR3 nucleotide sequence: TGTGCCAGCAGCTTAGTCAGGGCTGGGGCCAACGTCCTGACTTTC. Its translation is CASSLVRAGANVLTF.

V is TRBV6-5 and J is TRBJ1-2, with a weak D call TRBD1 (5 bases). With 2 bases removed from V and 6 bases from J, the gap between germline ends came to 16 bases. Germline CDR1 is MNHEY and CDR2 is SVGAGI. The CDR3 is 15 amino acids. This CDR3 reads CASSYARWGRNGYTF. The CDR3 nucleotides read TGTGCCAGCAGTTACGCGAGGTGGGGGAGAAATGGCTACACCTTC.

This rearrangement joins TRBV6-1 to TRBJ1-5; no definite D call. Per the germline V gene, CDR1 is MNHNS and CDR2 is SASEGT. The CDR3 contains 15 residues. V shed 7 bases and J shed 3 bases, with 16 bases lying between them. Here the CDR3 DNA reads TGTGCCAGCACCGCCCCGGGCAGCCACAATCAGCCCCAGCATTTT. Its protein product is CASTAPGSHNQPQHF.

This clone was seen more than once but under ten times. The chain is built from TRBV19 and TRBJ1-6; D may be TRBD1 (5 bases). This CDR3 is 13 amino acids long. V was pared by 0 bases and J by 19 bases, with 16 bases between. CDR1 is LNHDA, CDR2 SQIVND, per germline (reference sequence). The CDR3 protein is CASSIDLAGGFHF. The CDR3, as DNA: TGTGCCAGTAGTATAGATCTGGCCGGGGGTTTTCACTTT.

The chain has TRBV5-8 and TRBJ1-2; D call uncertain. The CDR3 totals 14 residues. Germline CDR1 is SGHTS and CDR2 is YDEGEE. Trimming pared 4 bases from V and 4 bases from J, leaving 14 bases between. CDR3 loop: CASSPAGLTYGYTF. The CDR3 DNA sequence: TGTGCCAGCAGCCCGGCTGGACTAACCTATGGCTACACCTTC. The full variable domain, completed using reference TRBV5-8 and TRBJ1-2, is EAGVTQSPTHLIKTRGQQATLRCSPISGHTSVYWYQQALGLGLQFLLWYDEGEERNRGNFPPRFSGRQFPNYSSELNVNALELEDSALYLCASSPAGLTYGYTFGSGTRLTVV.

The rearrangement joins TRBV28 to TRBJ1-2; unclear D gene. The germline gives CDR1 MDHEN, CDR2 SYDVKM. The CDR3 totals 15 residues. The V and J ends lost 6 bases and 5 bases respectively, with 19 bases between them. The CDR3 here is CASRATTSPLYGYTF. The CDR3 nucleotides read TGTGCCAGCAGGGCTACGACATCTCCCCTGTATGGCTACACCTTC.

The rearrangement uses TRBV28 and TRBJ2-2; no reliable D call. The germline V gene encodes CDR1 MDHEN and CDR2 SYDVKM. V was cut by 3 bases and J by 5 bases, with 13 bases left in between. The CDR3 covers 15 residues. CDR3 region: CASSFRRLSTGELFF. CDR3 nucleotides: TGTGCCAGCAGTTTTAGGCGGCTTTCGACCGGGGAGCTGTTTTTT.

The chain carries TRBV6-6 and TRBJ1-5, with 8 nucleotides matching TRBD1. The CDR3 runs 15 residues. Germline CDR1 is MNHNY and CDR2 is SVGAGI (reference sequence). Unmatched junction bases numbered 4, after V lost 5 bases and J lost 1 base. CDR3 sequence reads: CASSPGQASNQPQHF. In nucleotides, the CDR3 is TGTGCCAGCAGTCCGGGACAGGCGAGCAATCAGCCCCAGCATTTT.

The chain links TRBV2 to TRBJ1-1; the D is unclear. CDR3 size: 12 residues. CDR1 and CDR2 from the germline V gene are SNHLY and FYNNEI. The V and J ends lost 0 bases and 8 bases respectively, with 7 bases between them. The CDR3: CASSEAGREAFF. The CDR3 coding sequence is TGTGCCAGCAGTGAAGCCGGGAGGGAAGCTTTCTTT. The whole variable domain, remainder taken from reference TRBV2 and TRBJ1-1, is EPEVTQTPSHQVTQMGQEVILRCVPISNHLYFYWYRQILGQKVEFLVSFYNNEISEKSEIFDDQFSVERPDGSNFTLKIRSTKLEDSAMYFCASSEAGREAFFGQGTRLTVV.

This rearrangement joins TRBV27 to TRBJ2-5, with D tentatively TRBD2 (5 bases). The CDR3 has 15 residues. CDR1 MNHEY and CDR2 SMNVEV come from the germline V gene (reference sequence). V was clipped by 6 bases and J by 0 bases, with 14 bases between them. CDR3: CASRSGKTYQETQYF. In DNA form, the CDR3 reads TGTGCCAGCAGATCCGGGAAGACGTACCAAGAGACCCAGTACTTC.

The chain links TRBV30 to TRBJ2-6, with D perhaps given as TRBD1 or TRBD2 (5 bases each). The CDR3 extends over 13 amino acids. Germline CDR1 and CDR2: GTSNPN and SVGIG (reference sequence). Deletions cut 4 bases from V and 4 bases from J, with 8 bases between. CDR3 in DNA: TGTGCCTGGATTGGGACCGGGGCCAACGTCCTGACTTTC. This gives the protein CAWIGTGANVLTF.

The V gene is TRBV27, the J gene TRBJ2-2; 7 bases align to TRBD1. Losses at the gene ends were 6 bases for V and 6 bases for J; bases not matched to a gene: 13. The CDR3 loop spans 16 amino acids. Germline CDR1 MNHEY, CDR2 SMNVEV (reference sequence). The CDR3 coding sequence is TGTGCCAGCAGCCTTGAACAGAGGGGGCTGTCCGGGGAGCTGTTTTTT. Protein: CASSLEQRGLSGELFF.

The V call is TRBV19, the J call TRBJ2-1, with 9 bases fitting TRBD2. CDR3 length equals 16 residues. J lost 7 bases, V lost 1 base, and 8 bases had no gene match. CDR1 and CDR2 (germline): LNHDA, SQIVND (reference sequence). The CDR3 DNA reads as TGTGCCAGTAGTATAGCGTTCGCGGGAGGGCCGAATGAGCAGTTCTTC. Its protein product is CASSIAFAGGPNEQFF.

This chain uses TRBV10-1 with TRBJ1-1; 9 positions agree with TRBD1. After removal of 4 bases from V and 10 bases from J, the junction contained 7 bases not matched to a gene. The CDR3 runs to 13 residues. Germline values: CDR1 WNHNN, CDR2 SYGVQD (reference sequence). The DNA of the CDR3 is TGCGCCAGCAGTGGTCCGGGACAGGGAGTAGCTTTCTTT. It yields the protein CASSGPGQGVAFF.

The genes are TRBV18 and TRBJ1-3; D gene ambiguous. CDR3 length: 16 amino acids. Trimming cost V 1 base and J 0 bases, with 10 bases left between them. CDR1 and CDR2 (germline): KGHSH, LQKENI. The CDR3 DNA follows: TGTGCCAGCTCACCACTCGAGAAATCCTCTGGAAACACCATATATTTT. Its translation: CASSPLEKSSGNTIYF.

V gene TRBV29-1 combines with J gene TRBJ2-5; the D is unclear. CDR1 is SQVTM and CDR2 is ANQGSEA in the germline V gene. Trimming took 4 bases from V and 5 from J, leaving 5 bases between them. The CDR3 covers 10 residues. The CDR3 DNA reads TGCAGCGTTGCTGAGGAGACCCAGTACTTC. This sequence encodes CSVAEETQYF.

This chain connects TRBV7-3 to TRBJ2-3; 10 bases agree with TRBD1. Per germline, CDR1 SGHTA and CDR2 FQGTGA. The CDR3 consists of 16 residues. J gave up 8 bases and V 2 bases, and 10 bases lay outside the gene matches. This CDR3 is CASSLGGTGAGGTQYF. As DNA, the CDR3 is TGTGCCAGCAGCTTAGGCGGGACAGGGGCGGGAGGTACGCAGTATTTT. The whole variable domain, remainder taken from reference TRBV7-3 and TRBJ2-3, is GAGVSQTPSNKVTEKGKYVELRCDPISGHTALYWYRQSLGQGPEFLIYFQGTGAADDSGLPNDRFFAVRPEGSVSTLKIQRTERGDSAVYLCASSLGGTGAGGTQYFGPGTRLTVL.

Points on this clone: The same CDR3 is also encoded by other DNA sequences in this sample. The chain employs TRBV29-1 and TRBJ2-7; 8 bases align to TRBD1. The CDR3 sequence is 12 residues long. V was pared by 4 bases and J by 2 bases, with 1 base of the junction left unmatched. Germline values: CDR1 SQVTM, CDR2 ANQGSEA. CDR3 loop: CSVGQGTYEQYF. The CDR3 nucleotides are TGCAGCGTTGGACAGGGGACCTACGAGCAGTACTTC.